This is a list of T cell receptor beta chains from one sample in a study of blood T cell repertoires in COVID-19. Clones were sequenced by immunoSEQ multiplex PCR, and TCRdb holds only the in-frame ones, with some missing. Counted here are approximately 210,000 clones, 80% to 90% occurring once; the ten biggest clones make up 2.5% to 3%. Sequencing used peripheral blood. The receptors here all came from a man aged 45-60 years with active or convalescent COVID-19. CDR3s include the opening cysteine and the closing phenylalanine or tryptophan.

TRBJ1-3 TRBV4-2 CASSQVRNSGNTIYF
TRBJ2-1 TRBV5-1 CASSTTSRNEQFF
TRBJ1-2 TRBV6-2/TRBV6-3 CASSQTANYGYTF
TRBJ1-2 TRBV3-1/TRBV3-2 CASSQGHRGYTF
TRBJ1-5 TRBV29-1 CSVRDSTHQPQHF
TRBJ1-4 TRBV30 CAWRAPGAGSNEKLFF
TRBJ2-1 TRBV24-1 CATSDSGTSSYNEQFF
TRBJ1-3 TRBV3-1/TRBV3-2 CASRSSRNTIYF
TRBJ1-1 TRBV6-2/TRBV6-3 CASSYPLDRGGDTEAFF
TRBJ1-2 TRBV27 CASSLRSGGAYGYTF
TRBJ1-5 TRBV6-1 CASSEGGAGGQPQHF
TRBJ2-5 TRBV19 CASSIRKGAETQYF
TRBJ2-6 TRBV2 CASSFDRAGANVLTF
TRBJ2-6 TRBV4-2 CASSQVVRDRGAVGANVLTF
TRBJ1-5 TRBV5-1 CASSLSDREGIGSSASNQPQHF
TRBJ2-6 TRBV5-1 CASSLAQGAGANVLTF
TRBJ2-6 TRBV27 CASSGGTVPGANVLTF
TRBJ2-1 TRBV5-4 CASSLAAGGPYNEQFF
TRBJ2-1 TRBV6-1 CASSEGEGREQFF
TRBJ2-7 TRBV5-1 CASSKYIAGSYEQYF
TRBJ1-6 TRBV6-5 CASIGGGDSPLHF
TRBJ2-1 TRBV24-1 CATSGRAVSGSVAYNEQFF
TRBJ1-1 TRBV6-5 CASINMNTEAFF
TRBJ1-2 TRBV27 CASSLSGRTGGYTF
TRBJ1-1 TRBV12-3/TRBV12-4 CASSHLNTEAFF
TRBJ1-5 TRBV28 CASSARVGNQPQHF
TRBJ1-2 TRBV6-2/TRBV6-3 CASSTLDGQRGYTF
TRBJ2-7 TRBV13 CASSPPGTGARGEQYF
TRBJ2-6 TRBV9 CASSVAPGTGGAGANVLTF
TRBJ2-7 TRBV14 CASSPRGGYEQYF
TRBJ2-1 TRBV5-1 CASSLGGQGSNNEQFF
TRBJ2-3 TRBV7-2 CASSSSTDTQYF
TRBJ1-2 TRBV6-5 CASSTTGQRTYGYTF